This T cell receptor beta chain emerged from a study of graft-versus-host responses after intestinal transplantation. Turning to the study itself: As for transplant type, recipients had multivisceral, liver-intestinal, or isolated intestinal grafts. Recipients were all induced with anti-thymocyte globulin, then given tacrolimus and steroids for 2 to 3 years.

Study-level findings and limits: Recipient bone marrow held GvH clones, some seen earlier in ileum or blood.

Worth noting for this clone: Its antigen is undetermined.

TCRdb keeps only in-frame clones here, not all; method: immunoSEQ multiplex PCR. The sample lists under 95,000 clones; 82% were seen once. This CDR3 has 16 residues. CDR1 is MGHRA and CDR2 is YSYEKL in the germline V gene. J lost 5 bases, V lost 4 bases, and 8 bases had no gene match. This sequence joins TRBV4-1 and TRBJ2-4, with 10 bases that match TRBD2. This receptor was taken from a human donor who received an intestinal transplant. The sample was unstimulated CD4+ T cells sorted from spleen or lymph node cells, taken before intestinal transplant. The CDR3 DNA sequence: TGCGCCAGCAGCCGGGCTAGCGGGAGAGGCGAAAACATTCAGTACTTC. It specifies CASSRASGRGENIQYF.